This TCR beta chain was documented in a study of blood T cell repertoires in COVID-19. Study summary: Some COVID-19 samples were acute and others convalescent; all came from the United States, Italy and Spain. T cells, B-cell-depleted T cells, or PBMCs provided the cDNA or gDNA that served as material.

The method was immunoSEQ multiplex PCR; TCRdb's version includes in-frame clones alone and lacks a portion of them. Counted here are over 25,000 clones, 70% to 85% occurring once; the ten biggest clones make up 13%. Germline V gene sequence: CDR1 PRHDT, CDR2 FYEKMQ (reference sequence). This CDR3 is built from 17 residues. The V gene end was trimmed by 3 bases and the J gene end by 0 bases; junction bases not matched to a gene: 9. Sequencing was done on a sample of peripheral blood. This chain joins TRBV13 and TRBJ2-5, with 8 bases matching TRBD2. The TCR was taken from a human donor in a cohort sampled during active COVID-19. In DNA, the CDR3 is TGTGCCAGCAGCTTGGCGGTCCGCGGGGGGAACCAAGAGACCCAGTACTTC. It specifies CASSLAVRGGNQETQYF.